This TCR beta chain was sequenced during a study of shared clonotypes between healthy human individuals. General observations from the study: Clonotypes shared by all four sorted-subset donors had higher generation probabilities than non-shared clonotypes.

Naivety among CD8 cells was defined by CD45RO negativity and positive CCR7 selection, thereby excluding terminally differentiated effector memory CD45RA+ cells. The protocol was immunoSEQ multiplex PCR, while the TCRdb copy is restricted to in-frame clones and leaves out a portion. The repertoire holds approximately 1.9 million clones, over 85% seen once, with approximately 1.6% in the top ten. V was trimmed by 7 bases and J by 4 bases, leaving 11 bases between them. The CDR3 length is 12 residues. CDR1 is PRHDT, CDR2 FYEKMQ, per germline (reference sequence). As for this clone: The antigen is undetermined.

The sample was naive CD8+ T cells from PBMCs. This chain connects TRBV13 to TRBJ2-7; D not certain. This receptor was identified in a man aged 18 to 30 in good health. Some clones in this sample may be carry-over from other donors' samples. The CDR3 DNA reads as TGTGCCAGCACCCGCCCCGGATACGAGCAGTACTTC. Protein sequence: CASTRPGYEQYF.